This entry features one T cell receptor (beta chain) sequence. The target antigen is unknown. Trimming left V 3 bases short and J 4 bases short, with 10 bases between. Germline V CDR1 and CDR2: PRHDT, FYEKMQ (reference sequence). The CDR3 is 14 residues long. With random hexamers, reverse transcription was performed on about 0.45 to 1 ug of RNA. Across 54 Vbeta and 13 Jbeta, TCR beta CDR3 was amplified with immunoSEQ multiplex PCR. One entry per CDR3 protein results from TCRdb running MiXCR on the immunoSEQ multiplex PCR reads. The sample lists about 150,000 distinct CDR3 sequences; nearly 97% were seen once. The sample is drawn from a study of CD8 T cells in Susac syndrome. Regarding the study as a whole: Regarding the TCR sequencing and HLA analysis, the study admitted that a relatively small number of individuals were involved.

The authors carried out high-throughput sequencing of TCR beta. They applied it to CD8+ and CD4+ T cells obtained from blood. The multiple sclerosis controls were treatment-naive patients affected by stable or active relapsing-remitting disease. The sequence came from a human donor with multiple sclerosis. This chain connects TRBV13 to TRBJ2-1, with D perhaps matching TRBD2 (5 bases). The sequencing sample was made of CD8+ T cells from PBMCs. DNA for the CDR3: TGTGCCAGCAGCTTTGGACTTCGTTACAATGAGCAGTTCTTC. Its translation: CASSFGLRYNEQFF.